The TCR beta chain under discussion was sequenced for a study of T cell changes during pregnancy in multiple sclerosis. Germline CDR1 reads ENHRY; CDR2 reads SYGVKD. CDR3 length: 14 residues. Trimming cost V 8 bases and J 1 base; bases outside gene matches: 6. Profiled with immunoSEQ multiplex PCR; TCRdb holds only in-frame clones, not every one. The data hold 15,000 to 25,000 clones, with around 86% observed a single time. There are a few counts of this clone. The sample consisted of CD8+ T cells from peripheral blood mononuclear cells, taken in the third trimester of pregnancy. The receptor was isolated from a female donor in good health, enrolled as a control in a pregnancy study. The chain carries TRBV10-3 and TRBJ2-7; 9 bases are a match to TRBD1. The CDR3 coding sequence is TGTGCCATCCAGGGGGACAGGGAGTCCTACGAGCAGTACTTC. Translation: CAIQGDRESYEQYF.